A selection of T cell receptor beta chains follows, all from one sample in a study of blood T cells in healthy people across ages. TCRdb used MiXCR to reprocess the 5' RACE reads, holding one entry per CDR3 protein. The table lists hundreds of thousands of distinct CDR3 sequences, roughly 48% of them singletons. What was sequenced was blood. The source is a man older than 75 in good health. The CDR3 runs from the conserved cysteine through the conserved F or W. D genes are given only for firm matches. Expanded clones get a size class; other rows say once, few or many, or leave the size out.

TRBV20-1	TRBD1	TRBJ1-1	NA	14	CSARGEGAGTEAFF	TGCAGTGCCCGGGGGGAGGGGGCTGGGACTGAAGCTTTCTTT
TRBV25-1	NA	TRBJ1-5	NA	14	CASSGPLHGRPQHF	TGTGCCAGCAGTGGTCCGCTACACGGGAGGCCCCAGCATTTT
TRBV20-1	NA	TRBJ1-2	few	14	CIPGGGARGYGYTF	TGCATTCCCGGAGGGGGGGCGCGTGGCTATGGCTACACCTTC
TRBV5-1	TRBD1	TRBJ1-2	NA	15	CASSATGALGYGYTF	TGCGCCAGCAGCGCGACAGGGGCCCTAGGTTATGGCTACACCTTC
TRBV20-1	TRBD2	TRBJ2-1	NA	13	CSARRGAVNEQFF	TGCAGTGCTAGGCGGGGGGCGGTTAATGAGCAGTTCTTC
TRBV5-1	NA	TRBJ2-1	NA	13	CASSADIYNEQFF	TGCGCCAGCAGCGCGGACATATACAATGAGCAGTTCTTC
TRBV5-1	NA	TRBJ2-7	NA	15	CASILAPGSSYEQYF	TGCGCCAGCATCTTAGCGCCAGGGAGCTCCTACGAGCAGTACTTC
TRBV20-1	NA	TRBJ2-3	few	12	CSARDPTDTQYF	TGCAGTGCTAGAGACCCCACAGATACGCAGTATTTT
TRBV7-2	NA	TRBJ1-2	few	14	CASVLSQLNYGYTF	TGTGCCAGCGTCTTGTCACAGCTAAACTATGGCTACACCTTC
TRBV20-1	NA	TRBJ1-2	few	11	CSAGQSYGYTF	TGCAGTGCTGGACAGAGCTATGGCTACACCTTC
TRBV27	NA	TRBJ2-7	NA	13	CATSKTGFYEQYF	TGTGCCACCTCAAAAACAGGGTTCTACGAGCAGTACTTC
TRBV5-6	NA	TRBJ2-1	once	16	CASSPQGGSSYNEQFF	TGTGCCAGCAGCCCCCAGGGGGGTAGCTCCTACAATGAGCAGTTCTTC
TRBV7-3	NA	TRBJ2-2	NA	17	CASSYWGPPLNTGELFF	TGTGCCAGCAGCTACTGGGGGCCACCATTGAACACCGGGGAGCTGTTTTTT
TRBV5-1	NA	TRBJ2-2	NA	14	CASSFGGPTGELFF	TGCGCCAGCAGCTTTGGGGGCCCCACCGGGGAGCTGTTTTTT
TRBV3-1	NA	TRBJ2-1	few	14	CASSQVRGGNEQFF	TGTGCCAGCAGCCAAGTTAGAGGGGGGAATGAGCAGTTCTTC
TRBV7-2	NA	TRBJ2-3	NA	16	CASSLGSVYLGDTQYF	TGTGCCAGCAGCTTAGGTAGTGTCTACTTGGGGGATACGCAGTATTTT
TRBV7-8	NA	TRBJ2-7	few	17	CASSPRDGRPRAYEQYF	TGTGCCAGCAGCCCGCGAGATGGCAGGCCCCGTGCTTACGAGCAGTACTTC
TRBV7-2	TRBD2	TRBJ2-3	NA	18	CASSLRVSGGFSTDTQYF	TGTGCCAGCAGCTTACGGGTTAGCGGGGGATTTAGCACAGATACGCAGTATTTT
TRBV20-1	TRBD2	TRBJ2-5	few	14	CSARDGLARETQYF	TGCAGTGCTAGAGACGGACTAGCCCGGGAGACCCAGTACTTC
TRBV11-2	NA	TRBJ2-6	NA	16	CASSSTPVTGANVLTF	TGTGCCAGCAGCTCGACTCCAGTGACAGGGGCCAACGTCCTGACTTTC
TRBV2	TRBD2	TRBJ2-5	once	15	CASSGTSGGKETQYF	TGTGCCAGCAGTGGGACTAGCGGGGGTAAAGAGACCCAGTACTTC
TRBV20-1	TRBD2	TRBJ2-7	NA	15	CSATKTSGGTYEQYF	TGCAGTGCTACCAAGACTAGCGGGGGAACCTACGAGCAGTACTTC
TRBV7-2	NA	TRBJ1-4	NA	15	CASSYFTPGNEKLFF	TGTGCCAGCAGCTACTTCACCCCTGGCAATGAAAAACTGTTTTTT
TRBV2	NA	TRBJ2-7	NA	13	CASRAGTAYEQYF	TGTGCCAGCAGGGCCGGGACGGCTTACGAGCAGTACTTC
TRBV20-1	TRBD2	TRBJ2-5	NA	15	CSASFASGGDREQYF	TGCAGTGCTAGTTTTGCTAGCGGAGGGGATCGGGAGCAGTACTTC
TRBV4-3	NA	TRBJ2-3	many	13	CASSQEPMGTQYF	TGCGCCAGCAGCCAAGAGCCGATGGGTACGCAGTATTTT
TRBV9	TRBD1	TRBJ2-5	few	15	CASSVAIGGGETQYF	TGTGCCAGCAGCGTAGCTATAGGGGGCGGAGAGACCCAGTACTTC
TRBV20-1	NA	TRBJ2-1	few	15	CSARGAHGLRNEQFF	TGCAGTGCTAGGGGGGCCCATGGCCTTCGGAATGAGCAGTTCTTC
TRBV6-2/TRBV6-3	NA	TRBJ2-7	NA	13	CATLQGSPYEQYF	TGTGCCACTTTACAGGGAAGTCCCTACGAGCAGTACTTC
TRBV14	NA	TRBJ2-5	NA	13	CASSRTMSPEQYF	TGTGCCAGCAGCCGCACCATGTCCCCTGAGCAGTACTTC
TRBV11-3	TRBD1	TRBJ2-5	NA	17	CASSLGQGTGPQETQYF	TGTGCCAGCAGCTTAGGGCAAGGGACAGGCCCCCAAGAGACCCAGTACTTC
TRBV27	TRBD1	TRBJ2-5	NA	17	CASSLSALDRGRGAQYF	TGTGCCAGCAGTTTATCAGCCCTGGACAGGGGGCGAGGGGCCCAGTACTTC
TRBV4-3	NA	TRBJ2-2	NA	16	CASSHGRGQDTGELFF	TGCGCCAGCAGCCATGGGAGGGGGCAGGACACCGGGGAGCTGTTTTTT
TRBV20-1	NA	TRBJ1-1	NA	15	CSAREGSLLNTEAFF	TGCAGTGCTAGAGAGGGGTCTCTCCTGAACACTGAAGCTTTCTTT
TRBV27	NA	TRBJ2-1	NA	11	CASKGPWEQFF	TGTGCCAGTAAGGGGCCCTGGGAGCAGTTCTTC
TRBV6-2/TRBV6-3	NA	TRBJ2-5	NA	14	CASSYLSGGYQQYF	TGTGCCAGCAGTTACCTGTCTGGAGGTTACCAGCAGTACTTC
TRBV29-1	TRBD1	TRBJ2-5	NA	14	CSVAITGGRETQYF	TGCAGCGTTGCAATTACAGGGGGCAGGGAGACCCAGTACTTC
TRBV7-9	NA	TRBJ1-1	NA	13	CASSVYGNTEAFF	TGTGCCAGCAGCGTATATGGGAACACTGAAGCTTTCTTT
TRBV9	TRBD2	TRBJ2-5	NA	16	CASSVGSASGQETQYF	TGTGCCAGCAGCGTAGGCTCTGCTAGCGGACAAGAGACCCAGTACTTC
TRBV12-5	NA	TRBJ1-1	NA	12	CASALENTEAFF	TGTGCTAGTGCCCTGGAGAACACTGAAGCTTTCTTT
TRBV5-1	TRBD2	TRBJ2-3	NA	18	CASSLRVSGATSTDTQYF	TGCGCCAGCAGCTTGAGAGTTAGCGGGGCAACTAGCACAGATACGCAGTATTTT
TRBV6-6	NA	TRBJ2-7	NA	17	CASSYSRPQGSYCEQYF	TGTGCCAGCAGTTACTCAAGGCCGCAGGGTTCCTACTGCGAGCAGTACTTC
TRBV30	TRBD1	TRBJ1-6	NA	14	CAWWSGTANSPLHF	TGTGCCTGGTGGTCCGGGACAGCGAATTCACCCCTCCACTTT
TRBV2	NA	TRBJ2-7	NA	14	CASSVLRDYNEQYF	TGTGCCAGCAGTGTCCTGCGGGATTACAATGAGCAGTACTTC
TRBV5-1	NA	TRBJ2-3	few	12	CASSLGAGNQYF	TGCGCCAGCAGCTTGGGGGCCGGTAATCAGTATTTT
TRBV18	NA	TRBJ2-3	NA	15	CASSPVAGPTDTQYF	TGTGCCAGCTCACCAGTGGCGGGGCCCACAGATACGCAGTATTTT
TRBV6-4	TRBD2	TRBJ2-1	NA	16	CASSQTSGSFLGERFF	TGTGCCAGCAGTCAGACTAGCGGTAGTTTTTTGGGTGAGCGGTTCTTC
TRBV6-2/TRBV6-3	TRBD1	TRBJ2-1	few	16	CASSYYETGAYNEQFF	TGTGCCAGCAGTTACTACGAGACAGGGGCCTACAATGAGCAGTTCTTC
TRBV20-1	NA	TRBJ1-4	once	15	CSARAPGGAYEKLFF	TGCAGTGCTAGAGCCCCGGGTGGCGCATATGAAAAACTGTTTTTT
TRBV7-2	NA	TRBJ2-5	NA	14	CASSRTLNRETQYF	TGTGCCAGCAGCCGTACACTTAATCGAGAGACCCAGTACTTC
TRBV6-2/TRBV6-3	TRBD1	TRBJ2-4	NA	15	CASSRGQPPKNIQYF	TGTGCCAGCAGCCGGGGACAGCCACCCAAAAACATTCAGTACTTC
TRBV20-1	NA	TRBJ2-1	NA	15	CSAVPLESSYNEQFF	TGCAGTGCAGTTCCTTTGGAAAGCTCCTACAATGAGCAGTTCTTC
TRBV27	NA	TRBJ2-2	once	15	CASSLSFEGAGELFF	TGTGCCAGCAGTTTGAGTTTCGAAGGGGCCGGGGAGCTGTTTTTT